Listed below are T cell receptor beta chains from one sample, sequenced in a study of T cell responses to AZD1222 COVID-19 vaccine. Libraries were prepared by immunoSEQ multiplex PCR; TCRdb keeps only in-frame clonotypes and omits some of them. The sample has approximately 300,000 clones; approximately 94% are singletons. The sequencing here drew on peripheral blood, taken 28 days after the second AZD1222 dose. These receptors all come from an adult who received the AZD1222 COVID-19 vaccine. CDR3s include the opening cysteine and the closing phenylalanine or tryptophan. The order of the fields is CDR3 length, V gene, clone size, J gene, D gene, CDR3 DNA, CDR3 protein. A D gene is named only where the DNA matches it firmly. Size is stated for part of the rows, as once, few or many counts, or as a class when the clone is expanded.

length: 16
V: TRBV7-3
size: .
J: TRBJ2-2
D: .
DNA: TGTGCCAGCAGCTTAAGGGGGTCCCAAACCTTCGGGGAGCTGTTTTTT
CDR3: CASSLRGSQTFGELFF

length: 15
V: TRBV2
size: .
J: TRBJ1-2
D: TRBD1
DNA: TGTGCCAGCATCGGCGGGACAGGGTCCGTCTATGGCTACACCTTC
CDR3: CASIGGTGSVYGYTF

length: 14
V: TRBV28
size: .
J: TRBJ2-6
D: TRBD1
DNA: TGTGCCAGCAGAACAGGGGAAGGGGCCAACGTCCTGACTTTC
CDR3: CASRTGEGANVLTF

length: 12
V: TRBV29-1
size: .
J: TRBJ2-3
D: .
DNA: TGCAGCGTAACGGAGGCCACAGATACGCAGTATTTT
CDR3: CSVTEATDTQYF

length: 14
V: TRBV28
size: .
J: TRBJ2-7
D: .
DNA: TGTGCCAGCGTTTCGGGAACTTCCGCCTACGAGCAGTACTTC
CDR3: CASVSGTSAYEQYF

length: 19
V: TRBV24-1
size: .
J: TRBJ2-5
D: TRBD1
DNA: TGTGCCACCAGTGATCCCATCGGTAGGGGGCAAACTGAGCAAGAGACCCAGTACTTC
CDR3: CATSDPIGRGQTEQETQYF

length: 14
V: TRBV2
size: .
J: TRBJ2-2
D: TRBD1
DNA: TGTGCCAGCAGACAGGGGATGGGCACCGGGGAGCTGTTTTTT
CDR3: CASRQGMGTGELFF

length: 15
V: TRBV4-3
size: .
J: TRBJ2-5
D: TRBD1
DNA: TGCGCCAGCAGCCAAGTCACTACAGGGGAAGAGACCCAGTACTTC
CDR3: CASSQVTTGEETQYF

length: 13
V: TRBV6-5
size: once
J: TRBJ1-5
D: .
DNA: TGTGCCAGCAGTCCTACAGGGAACCAGCCCCAGCATTTT
CDR3: CASSPTGNQPQHF

length: 15
V: TRBV7-8
size: .
J: TRBJ2-7
D: .
DNA: TGTGCCAGCAGCTTAGCGGCCAGTAGGAGCTACGAGCAGTACTTC
CDR3: CASSLAASRSYEQYF

length: 14
V: TRBV19
size: .
J: TRBJ2-2
D: .
DNA: TGTGCCAGTAATCACGGGGGACGCGCCGGGGAGCTGTTTTTT
CDR3: CASNHGGRAGELFF

length: 13
V: TRBV5-1
size: .
J: TRBJ2-7
D: .
DNA: TGCGCCAGCAGCTTGGAGCATCTCTACGAGCAGTACTTC
CDR3: CASSLEHLYEQYF

length: 17
V: TRBV18
size: .
J: TRBJ1-2
D: .
DNA: TGTGCCAGCTCACCACCGGGGACACGGCGGGGAAACTATGGCTACACCTTC
CDR3: CASSPPGTRRGNYGYTF

length: 14
V: TRBV28
size: .
J: TRBJ1-1
D: .
DNA: TGTGCCAGCAGTTTAACCGATGGGGACACTGAAGCTTTCTTT
CDR3: CASSLTDGDTEAFF

length: 11
V: TRBV28
size: .
J: TRBJ2-1
D: .
DNA: TGTGCCAGCAGTTTATTTAATGAGCAGTTCTTC
CDR3: CASSLFNEQFF

length: 14
V: TRBV5-1
size: .
J: TRBJ2-5
D: TRBD1
DNA: TGCGCCAGCAGCGGTACAGGGGTTGGGGAGACCCAGTACTTC
CDR3: CASSGTGVGETQYF

length: 13
V: TRBV28
size: .
J: TRBJ1-2
D: TRBD1
DNA: TGTGCCAGCAAGCGAGGGGGCGAGGGTGGCTACACCTTC
CDR3: CASKRGGEGGYTF

length: 13
V: TRBV3-1/TRBV3-2
size: .
J: TRBJ1-5
D: .
DNA: TGTGCCAGCAGCCAACGACCAGATTCAGCCCAGCATTTT
CDR3: CASSQRPDSAQHF

length: 13
V: TRBV19
size: .
J: TRBJ1-5
D: .
DNA: TGTGCCAGTAGCGAGGTCGGCAATCAGCCCCAGCATTTT
CDR3: CASSEVGNQPQHF

length: 15
V: TRBV19
size: .
J: TRBJ1-3
D: .
DNA: TGTGCCAGTAGTGGGAACAGCTTCTCTGGAAACACCATATATTTT
CDR3: CASSGNSFSGNTIYF

length: 16
V: TRBV11-1
size: once
J: TRBJ1-1
D: TRBD1
DNA: TGTGCCAGCAGCCCGTGGGACAGGGGGCTTGGGACTGAAGCTTTCTTT
CDR3: CASSPWDRGLGTEAFF

length: 17
V: TRBV5-1
size: .
J: TRBJ2-3
D: TRBD2
DNA: TGCGCCAGCAGCTTGGAACTAGCGGGGACTGGCACAGATACGCAGTATTTT
CDR3: CASSLELAGTGTDTQYF

length: 12
V: TRBV5-1
size: .
J: TRBJ2-3
D: .
DNA: TGCGCCAGCAGCTTACAGCACGATACGCAGTATTTT
CDR3: CASSLQHDTQYF

length: 14
V: TRBV5-1
size: .
J: TRBJ2-7
D: .
DNA: TGCGCCAGCAGCGGACTAGCGGACAGGGGGGAGCAGTACTTC
CDR3: CASSGLADRGEQYF

length: 16
V: TRBV7-3
size: once
J: TRBJ2-1
D: .
DNA: TGTGCCAGCAGCTTACGGGCGGGCCGCTCCTACAATGAGCAGTTCTTC
CDR3: CASSLRAGRSYNEQFF

length: 15
V: TRBV6-2/TRBV6-3
size: .
J: TRBJ2-7
D: .
DNA: TGTGCCAGCAGTTACTTGGACGGAAGCTCCTACGAGCAGTACTTC
CDR3: CASSYLDGSSYEQYF

length: 14
V: TRBV5-1
size: .
J: TRBJ2-7
D: TRBD2
DNA: TGCGCCAGCAGAAGGGGAGGGGACTCCTACGAGCAGTACTTC
CDR3: CASRRGGDSYEQYF

length: 13
V: TRBV15
size: .
J: TRBJ1-2
D: TRBD1
DNA: TGTGCCACCAGCAGAGATCGACAGGGTGGCTACACCTTC
CDR3: CATSRDRQGGYTF

length: 13
V: TRBV2
size: .
J: TRBJ1-4
D: .
DNA: TGTGCCAGCGTGCAGGGGTTGGGGGAAAAACTGTTTTTT
CDR3: CASVQGLGEKLFF

length: 17
V: TRBV19
size: .
J: TRBJ1-4
D: TRBD1
DNA: TGTGCCAGTAGTTCGACAGGGGGATTTGGGGCTAATGAAAAACTGTTTTTT
CDR3: CASSSTGGFGANEKLFF

length: 17
V: TRBV7-6
size: .
J: TRBJ2-1
D: .
DNA: TGTGCCAGCAGCTTAGCGAGGGGACCCAGCTCCTACAATGAGCAGTTCTTC
CDR3: CASSLARGPSSYNEQFF

length: 11
V: TRBV5-1
size: once
J: TRBJ2-1
D: .
DNA: TGCGCCAGCAGCTTGGAGCGGGAGCAGTTCTTC
CDR3: CASSLEREQFF

length: 12
V: TRBV3-1/TRBV3-2
size: .
J: TRBJ2-2
D: .
DNA: TGTGCCAGCAGCCCCGACTTGGTGTGGCTGTTTTTT
CDR3: CASSPDLVWLFF

length: 16
V: TRBV28
size: once
J: TRBJ1-6
D: .
DNA: TGTGCCAGCAGTTTATGGGGCAGGGGCCGAAATTCACCCCTCCACTTT
CDR3: CASSLWGRGRNSPLHF

length: 14
V: TRBV5-5
size: .
J: TRBJ2-7
D: TRBD1
DNA: TGTGCCAGCAGTCCTACAGGGGTTGCCTACGAGCAGTACTTC
CDR3: CASSPTGVAYEQYF

length: 16
V: TRBV27
size: .
J: TRBJ2-3
D: .
DNA: TGTGCCAGCAGTGGGGACCGGGGTGGAAGCACAGATACGCAGTATTTT
CDR3: CASSGDRGGSTDTQYF

length: 16
V: TRBV4-1
size: few
J: TRBJ1-6
D: TRBD1
DNA: TGCGCCAGCAGCCAACCTACTCGGGACAGGAATTCACCCCTCCACTTT
CDR3: CASSQPTRDRNSPLHF

length: 14
V: TRBV5-1
size: .
J: TRBJ2-3
D: .
DNA: TGCGCCAGCAGCTCAGGCGGGGTAGGAGATACGCAGTATTTT
CDR3: CASSSGGVGDTQYF

length: 15
V: TRBV19
size: .
J: TRBJ1-5
D: .
DNA: TGTGCCAGTAGTACCGGACAGCCGGTCAATCAGCCCCAGCATTTT
CDR3: CASSTGQPVNQPQHF

length: 14
V: TRBV7-8
size: .
J: TRBJ1-2
D: .
DNA: TGTGCCAGCAGCTTAGGGAGTAGCCACTATGGCTACACCTTC
CDR3: CASSLGSSHYGYTF

length: 14
V: TRBV27
size: .
J: TRBJ2-1
D: .
DNA: TGTGCCAGCAGTGGCGGGGTAGCAACGGGCGAGCAGTTCTTC
CDR3: CASSGGVATGEQFF

length: 13
V: TRBV28
size: .
J: TRBJ2-7
D: .
DNA: TGTGCCAGCAGTTCCTCAGACAGGCACGAGCAGTACTTC
CDR3: CASSSSDRHEQYF

length: 13
V: TRBV2
size: .
J: TRBJ1-2
D: .
DNA: TGTGCCAGCAGTGAACCGGGTATCGGTGGCTACACCTTC
CDR3: CASSEPGIGGYTF

length: 16
V: TRBV25-1
size: .
J: TRBJ2-2
D: .
DNA: TGTGCCAGCAGTGGGCCCTTGGAGGGGATAGCCGGGGAGCTGTTTTTT
CDR3: CASSGPLEGIAGELFF

length: 15
V: TRBV3-1/TRBV3-2
size: .
J: TRBJ2-7
D: TRBD1
DNA: TGTGCCAGCAGCCCGGCGGGGACAGGGTTAGGGGAGCAGTACTTC
CDR3: CASSPAGTGLGEQYF

length: 18
V: TRBV4-3
size: .
J: TRBJ2-6
D: .
DNA: TGCGCCAGCAGCCGCAACCCTTGGGGCCTTCCTGGGGCCAACGTCCTGACTTTC
CDR3: CASSRNPWGLPGANVLTF

length: 14
V: TRBV27
size: .
J: TRBJ2-7
D: .
DNA: TGTGCCAGCAGCTTCCAGATTCGTAGGGACGAGCAGTACTTC
CDR3: CASSFQIRRDEQYF

length: 17
V: TRBV6-1
size: .
J: TRBJ2-7
D: TRBD1
DNA: TGTGCCAGCCGTGAAGGGGGCCCCGGGCAGCCCTCCTACGAGCAGTACTTC
CDR3: CASREGGPGQPSYEQYF

length: 14
V: TRBV4-3
size: .
J: TRBJ2-7
D: TRBD1
DNA: TGCGCCAGCAGCCCGAGGACAGGGGACCACGAGCAGTACTTC
CDR3: CASSPRTGDHEQYF